This is a list of T cell receptor beta chains from one sample in a study of T cells in Graves' hyperthyroidism and ophthalmopathy. In TCRdb, the multiplex PCR reads were re-called with MiXCR into one record per CDR3 protein. The data show approximately 600,000 distinct CDR3 sequences, 16% seen once. The sample comprised blood. The receptor set was obtained from a woman in her twenties or thirties with Graves' hyperthyroidism. Each CDR3 is given with its conserved first and last residue. D genes are given only for firm matches. Expanded clones get a size class; other rows say once, few or many, or leave the size out.

clone size,D gene,J gene,V gene,CDR3 DNA,CDR3 protein
NA,NA,TRBJ1-4,TRBV7-9,TGTGCCAGCAGCATCGCAGTAGCAACTAATGAAAAACTGTTTTTT,CASSIAVATNEKLFF
many,NA,TRBJ2-2,TRBV12-3/TRBV12-4,TGTGCCAGCATCGCGGAGGGCAAGCTGTTTTTT,CASIAEGKLFF
NA,NA,TRBJ2-7,TRBV9,TGTGCCAGCAGCGTCGACCCCACAGGGCCCTACGAGCAGTACTTC,CASSVDPTGPYEQYF
NA,NA,TRBJ2-5,TRBV12-3/TRBV12-4,TGTGCCAGCCGACCCGCGGGCGTGCAAGAGACCCAGTACTTC,CASRPAGVQETQYF
many,NA,TRBJ2-3,TRBV7-2,TGTGCCAGCAGCCCCGTTTGGCGGGATACGCAGTATTTT,CASSPVWRDTQYF
many,NA,TRBJ2-2,TRBV2,TGTGCCGGAAACAGGGACACCGGGGAGCTGTTTTTT,CAGNRDTGELFF
NA,NA,TRBJ1-2,TRBV19,TGTGCCAGTAGTGCTCCCAGGGAGATCAGCTATGGCTACACCTTC,CASSAPREISYGYTF
NA,NA,TRBJ2-1,TRBV29-1,TGCAGCGTTGGGGGGCATTTGGACGGCAATGAGCAGTTCTTC,CSVGGHLDGNEQFF
many,NA,TRBJ1-5,TRBV5-6,TGTGCCAGCAGCTTTGGTTGGGGGGGCAATCAGCCCCAGCATTTT,CASSFGWGGNQPQHF
few,TRBD2,TRBJ2-3,TRBV4-2,TGTGCCAGCAGCCAGGGTCATAGCGGGAGTTCGACAGATACGCAGTATTTT,CASSQGHSGSSTDTQYF
NA,TRBD2,TRBJ2-1,TRBV6-4,TGTGCCAGCAGCCCCGTTAGCGGGAGGGCGGGTGAGCAGTTCTTC,CASSPVSGRAGEQFF
many,NA,TRBJ1-6,TRBV18,TGTGCCAGCTCCCAAGGGGTTGATTCACCCCTCCACTTT,CASSQGVDSPLHF
many,NA,TRBJ2-7,TRBV25-1,TGTGCCAGCAGTGGACAGGTTCCCTACGAGCAGTACTTC,CASSGQVPYEQYF
few,NA,TRBJ1-2,TRBV6-2/TRBV6-3,TGTGCCAGCAGTCAAAGCCCAACAGGGAATGGCCACACCTTC,CASSQSPTGNGHTF
many,TRBD1,TRBJ2-7,TRBV11-2,TGTGCCAGCAGCCCCCGGACAGGGAGCAACGAGCAGTACTTC,CASSPRTGSNEQYF
many,NA,TRBJ1-1,TRBV27,TGTGCCAGCAGTCCCACGGGTGTTCACACTGAAGCTTTCTTT,CASSPTGVHTEAFF
NA,TRBD2,TRBJ2-7,TRBV20-1,TGCAGTGCTAGAGTGTGGGGACTAGCGGGAGTAGAGGCTTACGAGCAGTACTTC,CSARVWGLAGVEAYEQYF
NA,TRBD1,TRBJ1-2,TRBV12-3/TRBV12-4,TGTGCCACCCGGGACAGGGGGTATGGCTACACCTTC,CATRDRGYGYTF
few,NA,TRBJ1-2,TRBV9,TGTGCCAGCAGCGTAGAGGCAGGGTCACTGGGCTACACCTTC,CASSVEAGSLGYTF
many,NA,TRBJ1-1,TRBV2,TGTGCCAGCAGTGGGTCGGGGCAGGGAATGGAGAACACTGAAGCTTTCTTT,CASSGSGQGMENTEAFF
many,NA,TRBJ2-3,TRBV12-5,TGTGCTAGTGGTCACCAAGCGGAGACGGACTTTGGGTCGCAGTATTTT,CASGHQAETDFGSQYF
many,TRBD1,TRBJ2-5,TRBV29-1,TGCAGCATAGGGACAGCGGAGGTCGAGACCCAGTACTTC,CSIGTAEVETQYF
many,NA,TRBJ2-7,TRBV20-1,TGCAGTGCTGCGGGAAGGGTGGACGAGCAGTACTTC,CSAAGRVDEQYF
NA,TRBD1,TRBJ2-7,TRBV13,TGTGCCAGCAGCTTAGTAGGGACAGGGGCCCACGAGCAGTACTTC,CASSLVGTGAHEQYF
many,NA,TRBJ2-1,TRBV2,TGTGCCAGCAACAAACTAGCTCGAGAGCAGTTCTTC,CASNKLAREQFF
many,NA,TRBJ2-1,TRBV28,TGTGCCAGCAGTTTTGGAGTAGCGCGGAATGAGCAGTTCTTC,CASSFGVARNEQFF
NA,NA,TRBJ2-1,TRBV15,TGTGCCACCAGCACTCGTCCACTTTACCATGAGCAGTTCTTC,CATSTRPLYHEQFF
once,TRBD1,TRBJ1-4,TRBV5-1,TGCGCCAGCAGAATCGACAGGGTCGGAAAACTGTTTTTT,CASRIDRVGKLFF
many,NA,TRBJ2-1,TRBV10-2,TGCGCCAGCAGTGTGCCAGGGTTGGATGAGCAGTTCTTC,CASSVPGLDEQFF
many,TRBD2,TRBJ2-7,TRBV7-2,TGTGCCAGCAGCCTGCAGACTAGCGGAGCCTACGAGCAGTACTTC,CASSLQTSGAYEQYF
NA,NA,TRBJ1-2,TRBV29-1,TGCAGCGTGGCCCAGGGGAATGGCTACACCTTC,CSVAQGNGYTF
many,NA,TRBJ2-1,TRBV13,TGTGCCAGCAGCCTGCTAGTTGAGCAGTTCTTC,CASSLLVEQFF
NA,NA,TRBJ2-1,TRBV2,TGTGCCAGTAAAGATTCTAGTATATCCTACAATGAGCAGTCCTTC,CASKDSSISYNEQSF
few,NA,TRBJ1-5,TRBV7-2,TGTGCCAGCACCTCGACGGAGGGAGGCAATCAGCCCCAGCATTTT,CASTSTEGGNQPQHF
few,NA,TRBJ1-2,TRBV28,TGTGCCAGCCCCCCTGACGGACGGGTCCGTAGTGACTACGATGGCTACACCTTC,CASPPDGRVRSDYDGYTF
many,TRBD2,TRBJ2-1,TRBV28,TGTGCCAGCAGCCCCGGGACTAGCGGGAATTACAATGAGCAGTTCTTC,CASSPGTSGNYNEQFF
few,TRBD1,TRBJ1-2,TRBV7-2,TGTGCCAGCAGCTTAGACTACAGGACAGGGAGGGGTTTCTATGGCTACACCTTC,CASSLDYRTGRGFYGYTF
few,NA,TRBJ2-5,TRBV7-2,TGTGCCAGCAGCACTAGATTGGGTTGGAATAGCGGAGAACAAGAGACCCAGTACTTC,CASSTRLGWNSGEQETQYF
many,NA,TRBJ2-1,TRBV6-6,TGTGCCAGCAGTTACTATCCGGGGTCGAATGAGCAGTTCTTC,CASSYYPGSNEQFF
many,TRBD1,TRBJ2-1,TRBV28,TGTGCCAGCAGTTCGGACAGGATAGAGCAGTTCTTC,CASSSDRIEQFF
many,NA,TRBJ2-7,TRBV28,TGTGCCAGCAGTTTCCAGACAGGAGCCCTCTCCTACGAGCAGTACTTC,CASSFQTGALSYEQYF
NA,NA,TRBJ2-7,TRBV29-1,TGCAGCGTTAGCCTAGCGTACGAGCAGTACTTC,CSVSLAYEQYF
many,NA,TRBJ1-1,TRBV28,TGTGCCAGCAGGCATGGCACTGAAGCTTTCTTT,CASRHGTEAFF
many,TRBD1,TRBJ2-5,TRBV11-2,TGTGCCAGCAGCTTAGACTGGGACAGGGGCACGGAGACCCAGTACTTC,CASSLDWDRGTETQYF
many,NA,TRBJ1-1,TRBV20-1,TGCAGTGCTTCGGGACGGGTGAACACTGAAGCTTTCTTT,CSASGRVNTEAFF
many,TRBD1,TRBJ2-7,TRBV12-3/TRBV12-4,TGTGCCAGCAACGCGGGACAGGGGCTCGAGCAGTACTTC,CASNAGQGLEQYF
few,NA,TRBJ2-5,TRBV13,TGTGCCAGCTCCTCCGGGGGTAGCGGAGAGACCCAGTACTTC,CASSSGGSGETQYF
NA,NA,TRBJ1-1,TRBV19,TGTGCCAGTAGTATAGATCTCCCCTATCAGGGCCCGAACACTGAAGCTTTCTTT,CASSIDLPYQGPNTEAFF
few,NA,TRBJ2-3,TRBV24-1,TGTGCCACCAGTGATTTTAACAGGAAGACGGGCACAGATACGCAGTATTTT,CATSDFNRKTGTDTQYF
many,NA,TRBJ1-1,TRBV6-2/TRBV6-3,TGTGCCAGCAGCTACCATGCCCGGGACACCCCAGGCGAAGCTTTCTTT,CASSYHARDTPGEAFF
many,NA,TRBJ2-2,TRBV30,TGTGCCTGGAAAGGGCAGATCTTGAACACCGGGGAGCTGTTTTTT,CAWKGQILNTGELFF
many,NA,TRBJ2-7,TRBV20-1,TGCAGTGCTTTGGCCCCGACGGACTACGAGCAGTACTTC,CSALAPTDYEQYF
few,NA,TRBJ2-3,TRBV20-1,TGCAGTGCTCCGTACCTCACAGATACGCAGTATTTT,CSAPYLTDTQYF